This entry lists 25 T cell receptor beta chains sequenced from one sample in a study of blood T cells in healthy people across ages. The use of a sample-barcoded 5' primer and a J-beta primer mix characterized a second PCR of about 6 to 12 cycles. TCRdb re-called the 5' RACE reads with MiXCR, one entry per CDR3 protein. Among some 1.8 million distinct CDR3 sequences listed, 35% to 50% were seen once. The sample was blood. Receptor source: a human donor in good health.

The chain carries TRBV5-4 and TRBJ2-3, with 8 nucleotides matching TRBD2. V gave up 0 bases and J gave up 7 bases; unmatched junction bases: 10. The CDR3 has 16 amino acids. The germline V gene has CDR1 SGHNT and CDR2 YYREEE (reference sequence). The DNA of the CDR3 is TGTGCCAGCAGCTTGGGGGTAGCGGGGAGGGGCAATACGCAGTATTTT. Translated: CASSLGVAGRGNTQYF.

This clonotype was seen a few times. The V and J genes are TRBV7-2 and TRBJ2-1; perhaps TRBD1 as D (6 bases). V lost 5 bases, J lost 6 bases, and 23 bases lay in between. The CDR3 is made up of 17 amino acids. Germline V lookup: CDR1 SGHTA, CDR2 FQGNSA. CDR3 bases: TGTGCCAGCAGCGGGCAAACAGGGATAAGAACCACCAATGAGCAGTTCTTC. It codes for CASSGQTGIRTTNEQFF.

This clonotype was counted a few times. For the CDR3, the DNA is TGTGCCACCAGCAGAAGGCGCGGGCAGGTGGGGGAAAAACTGTTTTTT. It codes for CATSRRRGQVGEKLFF. The V gene is TRBV15, the J gene TRBJ1-4; no firm D call. The CDR3 runs to 16 residues. Germline values: CDR1 LNHNV, CDR2 YYDKDF (reference sequence). V lost 2 bases, J lost 8 bases, and 18 bases lay in between. Variable domain in full (rest from reference TRBV15 and TRBJ1-4): DAMVIQNPRYQVTQFGKPVTLSCSQTLNHNVMYWYQQKSSQAPKLLFHYYDKDFNNEADTPDNFQSRRPNTSFCFLDIRSPGLGDTAMYLCATSRRRGQVGEKLFFGSGTQLSVL.

The CDR3 reads CASSLQKMADTEAFF. The CDR3 DNA is TGCGCCAGCAGCTTGCAAAAAATGGCGGACACTGAAGCTTTCTTT. The V gene is TRBV5-1, the J gene TRBJ1-1; unclear D gene. V lost 1 base to trimming and J lost 3 bases, with 13 bases between them. The CDR3 is 15 residues long. CDR1 is SGHRS, CDR2 YFSETQ, per germline. The whole variable domain, filled in from reference TRBV5-1 and TRBJ1-1, reads KAGVTQTPRYLIKTRGQQVTLSCSPISGHRSVSWYQQTPGQGLQFLFEYFSETQRNKGNFPGRFSGRQFSNSRSEMNVSTLELGDSALYLCASSLQKMADTEAFFGQGTRLTVV.

This chain uses TRBV29-1 with TRBJ2-1, with 11 nucleotides matching TRBD1. With the DNA end fitting TRBJ2-7 better, the J assignment may be wrong. This CDR3 comprises 13 residues. In germline, CDR1 is SQVTM, CDR2 ANQGSEA. The CDR3 DNA sequence: TGCAGCGTGGGACAGGGGGTCTACAATGAGCAGTACTTC. Translated: CSVGQGVYNEQYF.

In this sample, this clonotype turned up a few times. The chain links TRBV6-2 or TRBV6-3 to TRBJ2-1, with 16 bases that match TRBD2. Germline assignment: CDR1 MNHEY and CDR2 SVGEGT. This CDR3 contains 19 residues. V was pared by 3 bases and J by 0 bases, with 5 bases of the junction left unmatched. The CDR3 loop reads CASSYSGLAGGSSYNEQFF. For the CDR3, the DNA is TGTGCCAGCAGTTATTCGGGACTAGCGGGGGGGAGCTCCTACAATGAGCAGTTCTTC.

This clonotype was counted a few times. The rearrangement links TRBV12-3 or TRBV12-4 to TRBJ2-4, with D hard to call. The DNA end favors TRBJ2-7, so the J call may be wrong. This CDR3 spans 12 amino acids. CDR3 amino acids: CASSSHIYEQYF. The CDR3 DNA is TGTGCCAGCAGTTCGCACATCTACGAGCAGTACTTC.

With respect to this clonotype: Possible read error: a much larger clone is one base away. This sequence joins TRBV11-3 and TRBJ2-7; D is uncertain. Germline V gives CDR1 SGHNT, CDR2 YENEEA. The CDR3 length is 14 residues. Trimming removed 0 bases at V and 2 bases at J, with 8 bases between. DNA for the CDR3: TGTGCCAGCAGCTTAGACAGCGAAACCTACGAGCAGTACTTC. Protein sequence: CASSLDSETYEQYF.

The V and J genes are TRBV24-1 and TRBJ1-1, with 9 bases identical to TRBD1. This CDR3 has 14 amino acids. Trimming removed 7 bases from V and 5 bases from J; junction bases left unmatched: 7. CDR1 is KGHDR and CDR2 is SFDVKD in the germline V gene. The chain's CDR3 is CATRPGQGLTEAFF. The CDR3 region has the DNA TGTGCCACCAGGCCGGGACAGGGTTTGACTGAAGCTTTCTTT.

The sample holds a few counts of this clonotype. The chain employs TRBV20-1 and TRBJ2-3; TRBD1 or TRBD2 may be the D gene (7 bases each). Trimming left V 2 bases short and J 3 bases short, with 12 bases between. Germline V gene data show CDR1 as DFQATT and CDR2 as SNEGSKA (reference sequence). This CDR3 is built from 14 residues. The CDR3 nucleotides read TGCAGTGCTAGACAGGGGGGGGGAACAGATACGCAGTATTTT. As protein: CSARQGGGTDTQYF.

The chain combines TRBV12-3 or TRBV12-4 with TRBJ2-6; D gene ambiguous. V was pared by 3 bases and J by 1 base, with 19 bases between. CDR3 length: 19 amino acids. The CDR3 DNA sequence: TGTGCCAGCAGTTTGGGGTGGGTGGTCTTAGGGTCTGGGGCCAACGTCCTGACTTTC. As protein: CASSLGWVVLGSGANVLTF.

This clonotype has just a few counts. The genes are TRBV5-1 and TRBJ2-5, with D unclear. This CDR3 is built from 15 residues. Trimming pared 0 bases from V and 1 base from J, leaving 10 bases between. Germline V gene data show CDR1 as SGHRS and CDR2 as YFSETQ. The CDR3 sequence is CASSLGAALQETQYF. In DNA form, the CDR3 reads TGCGCCAGCAGCTTGGGCGCCGCACTCCAAGAGACCCAGTACTTC.

The table lists this clonotype with many counts. In nucleotides, the CDR3 is TGTGCCAGCAGTTTCACAGGCCTCGGCAATGAGCAGTTCTTC. Its protein product is CASSFTGLGNEQFF. This rearrangement joins TRBV12-3 or TRBV12-4 to TRBJ2-1; tentatively, D is TRBD1 (5 bases). CDR3 length equals 14 residues. V was trimmed by 3 bases and J by 6 bases, leaving 12 bases between them.

The V and J genes are TRBV10-3 and TRBJ2-1, with 8 bases matching TRBD1. V lost 7 bases and J lost 9; bases outside the gene matches: 8. The CDR3 loop spans 13 amino acids. Germline V gene lookup returns CDR1 ENHRY and CDR2 SYGVKD. The CDR3 here is CAITLDRAGEQFF. The CDR3 bases are TGTGCCATCACTTTGGACAGGGCGGGTGAGCAGTTCTTC.

The chain links TRBV5-6 to TRBJ1-6, with 9 nucleotides matching TRBD1. CDR1 and CDR2 (germline): SGHDT, YYEEEE. The CDR3 has 15 residues. J was trimmed by 9 bases and V by 4 bases; bases with no gene match: 8. The CDR3, as DNA: TGTGCCAGCAGCGAGGGGACAGGGTGGAGTTCACCCCTCCACTTT. Protein: CASSEGTGWSSPLHF.

This clonotype came up a few times. The chain has TRBV7-2 and TRBJ2-1, with D possibly being TRBD1 or TRBD2 (6 bases each). CDR1 is SGHTA and CDR2 is FQGNSA in the germline V gene. V lost 4 bases and J 4 bases, leaving 11 bases between the germline ends. The CDR3 totals 14 residues. Written as DNA, the CDR3 is TGTGCCAGCAGCTATGGGGGGCGTTACAATGAGCAGTTCTTC. The encoded protein is CASSYGGRYNEQFF.

The V call is TRBV20-1, the J call TRBJ2-3; D is unclear. V was trimmed by 0 bases and J by 8 bases, leaving 9 bases between them. CDR3 length: 12 amino acids. Germline lookup yields CDR1 DFQATT and CDR2 SNEGSKA (reference sequence). The CDR3 DNA sequence: TGCAGTGCTAGAGAGTCAGGTCTTACGCAGTATTTT. Its translation: CSARESGLTQYF.

The chain couples TRBV7-9 to TRBJ2-3; a weak D match, TRBD2 (5 bases). Germline V gene data show CDR1 as SEHNR and CDR2 as FQNEAQ (reference sequence). The CDR3 is made up of 16 amino acids. The ends were cut back, 6 bases at V and 0 bases at J, with 16 bases in the middle. As DNA, the CDR3 is TGTGCCAGCAGTCGTAACTTAGCGTTCAGCACAGATACGCAGTATTTT. This sequence encodes CASSRNLAFSTDTQYF. Variable domain in full (rest from reference TRBV7-9 and TRBJ2-3): DTGVSQNPRHKITKRGQNVTFRCDPISEHNRLYWYRQTLGQGPEFLTYFQNEAQLEKSRLLSDRFSAERPKGSFSTLEIQRTEQGDSAMYLCASSRNLAFSTDTQYFGPGTRLTVL.

CDR3 DNA: TGCAGTGCTACGACTGACTCCTACGAGCAGTTCTTC. Residues: CSATTDSYEQFF. The chain uses TRBV20-1 and TRBJ2-1; D call uncertain. CDR3 length: 12 amino acids. Trimming took off 4 bases at V and 10 bases at J, with 14 bases between the two ends. Germline V gives CDR1 DFQATT, CDR2 SNEGSKA (reference sequence).

The chain employs TRBV5-1 and TRBJ2-3, with a possible D match to TRBD1 (6 bases). V gave up 4 bases and J gave up 0 bases, with 12 bases separating them. The CDR3 loop spans 15 amino acids. Germline CDR1 and CDR2: SGHRS and YFSETQ. The CDR3 here is CASSITGSSTDTQYF. The CDR3 DNA sequence: TGCGCCAGCAGCATCACAGGGTCGAGCACAGATACGCAGTATTTT.

The chain links TRBV29-1 to TRBJ2-5; TRBD1 matches 8 bases. The germline V gene encodes CDR1 SQVTM and CDR2 ANQGSEA. The ends lost 5 bases at V and 3 bases at J; junction bases unmatched: 11. The CDR3 is 15 amino acids. The CDR3 loop reads CSVNGWWTGKETQYF. The DNA of the CDR3 is TGCAGCGTTAACGGCTGGTGGACAGGGAAAGAGACCCAGTACTTC. Full variable domain (rest looked up from reference TRBV29-1 and TRBJ2-5): SAVISQKPSRDICQRGTSLTIQCQVDSQVTMMFWYRQQPGQSLTLIATANQGSEATYESGFVIDKFPISRPNLTFSTLTVSNMSPEDSSIYLCSVNGWWTGKETQYFGPGTRLLVL.

This clonotype has more than one count but fewer than ten. The rearrangement links TRBV5-1 to TRBJ2-7; D may be TRBD1 (6 bases). The CDR3 extends over 15 amino acids. Germline CDR1 SGHRS, CDR2 YFSETQ. Trimming cost V 0 bases and J 6 bases, with 16 bases left between them. The DNA of the CDR3 is TGCGCCAGCAGCTTGGGGACAGTCGGTCCGGGCGAGCAGTACTTC. Translation: CASSLGTVGPGEQYF.

This clonotype appeared a few times. The rearrangement uses TRBV6-1 and TRBJ2-4; 8 positions agree with TRBD1. With 3 bases clipped from V and 13 bases from J, the junction kept 8 bases outside the gene matches. In germline, CDR1 is MNHNS, CDR2 SASEGT. The CDR3 runs 13 residues. The CDR3 DNA reads TGTGCCAGCAGTGACAACAGGGGGACTGAGCAGTACTTC. Translation: CASSDNRGTEQYF.

Only one count was recorded for this clonotype. An end of the junction differs from the germline gene, which may be a read error. The rearrangement links TRBV6-6 to TRBJ1-1; D is unresolved. The length of the CDR3 is 13 residues. Germline CDR1 is MNHNY and CDR2 is SVGAGI (reference sequence). CDR3 loop: CANSPELDTEAFF. CDR3 bases: TGTGCCAACAGTCCAGAACTAGACACTGAAGCTTTCTTT.

The rearrangement links TRBV10-3 to TRBJ2-6, with D possibly matching TRBD1 (6 bases). The CDR3 spans 18 residues. V lost 4 bases to trimming and J lost 0 bases, with 16 bases between them. Germline V gene lookup returns CDR1 ENHRY and CDR2 SYGVKD. The CDR3 protein is CAISASGTLFSGANVLTF. The CDR3 nucleotides are TGTGCCATCAGTGCCTCCGGGACACTGTTCTCTGGGGCCAACGTCCTGACTTTC.